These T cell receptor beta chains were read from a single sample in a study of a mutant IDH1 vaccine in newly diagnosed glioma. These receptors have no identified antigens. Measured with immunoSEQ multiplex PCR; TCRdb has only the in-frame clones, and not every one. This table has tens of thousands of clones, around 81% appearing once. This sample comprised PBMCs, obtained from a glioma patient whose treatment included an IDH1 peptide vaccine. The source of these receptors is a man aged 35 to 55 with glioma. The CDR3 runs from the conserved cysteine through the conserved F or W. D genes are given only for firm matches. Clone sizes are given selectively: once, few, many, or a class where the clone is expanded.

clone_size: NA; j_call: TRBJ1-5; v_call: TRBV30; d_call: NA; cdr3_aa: CAWSVGGSQPQHF; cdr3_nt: TGTGCCTGGAGTGTTGGGGGGAGTCAGCCCCAGCATTTT
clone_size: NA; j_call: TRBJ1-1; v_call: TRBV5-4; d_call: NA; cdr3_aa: CASGTIRRRTEAFF; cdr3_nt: TGTGCCAGCGGGACCATTAGACGGCGAACTGAAGCTTTCTTT
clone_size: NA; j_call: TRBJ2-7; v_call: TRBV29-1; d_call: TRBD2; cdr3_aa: CSVEMPGTSGPSSSYEQYF; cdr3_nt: TGCAGCGTTGAAATGCCCGGGACTAGCGGACCCTCCAGCTCCTACGAGCAGTACTTC
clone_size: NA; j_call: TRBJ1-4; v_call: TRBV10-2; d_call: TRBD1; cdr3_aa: CASAGTGYEKLFF; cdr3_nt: TGCGCCAGTGCCGGGACAGGGTATGAAAAACTGTTTTTT
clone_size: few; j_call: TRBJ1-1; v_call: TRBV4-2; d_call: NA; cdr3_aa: CASSQDPPGGRNTEAFF; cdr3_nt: TGTGCCAGCAGCCAAGATCCCCCGGGGGGGAGGAACACTGAAGCTTTCTTT
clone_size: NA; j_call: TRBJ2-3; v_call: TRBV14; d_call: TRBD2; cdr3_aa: CASSQDGTSGGRGTQYF; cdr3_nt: TGTGCCAGCAGCCAAGATGGGACTAGCGGGGGTCGAGGTACGCAGTATTTT
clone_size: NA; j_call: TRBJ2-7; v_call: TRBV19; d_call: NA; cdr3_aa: CASSIESGVGYEQYF; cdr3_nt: TGTGCCAGTAGTATAGAGTCGGGAGTTGGCTACGAGCAGTACTTC
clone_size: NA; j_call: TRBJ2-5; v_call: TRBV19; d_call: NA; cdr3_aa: CASREGRPQETQYF; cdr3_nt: TGTGCCAGTAGAGAAGGACGCCCCCAAGAGACCCAGTACTTC
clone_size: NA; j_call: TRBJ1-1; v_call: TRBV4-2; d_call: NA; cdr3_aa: CASSQDRAGVSEAFF; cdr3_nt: TGTGCCAGCAGCCAAGATAGGGCAGGGGTTAGTGAAGCTTTCTTT
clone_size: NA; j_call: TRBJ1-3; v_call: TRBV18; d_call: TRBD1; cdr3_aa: CASSPTRGFGNTIYF; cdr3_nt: TGTGCCAGCTCACCAACCAGGGGGTTTGGAAACACCATATATTTT
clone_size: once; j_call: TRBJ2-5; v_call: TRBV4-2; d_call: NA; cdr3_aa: CASSQEAGPQETQYF; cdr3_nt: TGTGCCAGCAGCCAAGAGGCGGGACCCCAAGAGACCCAGTACTTC
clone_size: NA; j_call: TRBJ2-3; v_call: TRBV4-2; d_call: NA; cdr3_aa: CASSQELVDTQYF; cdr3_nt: TGTGCCAGCAGCCAAGAGCTTGTAGATACGCAGTATTTT
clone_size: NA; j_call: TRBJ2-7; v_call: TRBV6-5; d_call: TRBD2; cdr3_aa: CASSPLSSGSNEQYF; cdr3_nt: TGTGCCAGCAGCCCCTTAAGTAGCGGGAGCAACGAGCAGTACTTC
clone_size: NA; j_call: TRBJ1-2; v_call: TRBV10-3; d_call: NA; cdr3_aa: CAISEEVFNYGYTF; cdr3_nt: TGTGCCATCAGTGAGGAGGTTTTTAACTATGGCTACACCTTC
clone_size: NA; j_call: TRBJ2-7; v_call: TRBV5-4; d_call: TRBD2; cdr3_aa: CASSLMDRGTSGIAEQYF; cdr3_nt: TGTGCCAGCAGCTTGATGGACAGGGGGACTAGCGGGATCGCCGAGCAGTACTTC
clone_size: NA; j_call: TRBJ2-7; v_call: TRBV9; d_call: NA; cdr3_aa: CASSVDEGYEQYF; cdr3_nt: TGTGCCAGCAGCGTAGACGAGGGCTACGAGCAGTACTTC
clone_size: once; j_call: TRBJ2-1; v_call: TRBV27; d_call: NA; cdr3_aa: CASSWTSSYNEQFF; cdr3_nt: TGTGCCAGCAGTTGGACGAGCTCCTACAATGAGCAGTTCTTC
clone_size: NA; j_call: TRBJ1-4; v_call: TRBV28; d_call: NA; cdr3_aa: CAGRTDNEKLFF; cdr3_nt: TGTGCCGGACGGACAGATAATGAAAAACTGTTTTTT
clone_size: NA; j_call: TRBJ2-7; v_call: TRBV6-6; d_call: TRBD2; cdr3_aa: CASNPSGVYEQYF; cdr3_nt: TGTGCCAGCAACCCTAGCGGAGTCTACGAGCAGTACTTC
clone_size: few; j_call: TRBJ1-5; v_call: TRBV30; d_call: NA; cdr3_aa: CAWSSNSGSQPQHF; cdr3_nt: TGTGCCTGGAGTAGCAACAGCGGTAGTCAGCCCCAGCATTTT